Listed here are 10 T cell receptor beta chains from one sample, sequenced in a study of cytomegalovirus exposure and HLA in healthy donors. The PCR contained 60 Vbeta and 13 Jbeta primers. Profiling relied on immunoSEQ multiplex PCR, and the TCRdb table lists in-frame clones only, not all of them. Of 150,000 to 200,000 clones listed, 60% to 80% were seen once; the top ten hold around 3.1%. Sequencing was carried out using PBMCs. The receptors come from a female donor in good health and CMV-seronegative.

The chain employs TRBV6-5 and TRBJ2-7, with a possible D match to TRBD1 (5 bases). The CDR3 extends over 14 amino acids. V shed 3 bases and J shed 2 bases, with 11 bases lying between them. The germline gives CDR1 MNHEY, CDR2 SVGAGI. The CDR3 protein is CASSYGAEAYEQYF. CDR3 bases: TGTGCCAGCAGTTATGGGGCCGAGGCCTACGAGCAGTACTTC.

V usage is TRBV5-4 and J usage is TRBJ2-2; 16 nucleotides align to TRBD2. The germline V gene encodes CDR1 SGHNT and CDR2 YYREEE (reference sequence). The V and J ends lost 4 bases and 2 bases, in that order; junction bases with no gene match: 8. This CDR3 region has 19 residues. Here the CDR3 reads CASSPQGLAGGINTGELFF. The CDR3 bases are TGTGCCAGCAGCCCCCAGGGACTAGCGGGGGGGATAAACACCGGGGAGCTGTTTTTT.

The chain is built from TRBV14 and TRBJ2-5, with 8 bases matching TRBD2. The closer fit of TRBJ2-7 to the DNA end suggests the J call may be wrong. The length of the CDR3 is 15 residues. Germline CDR1 reads SGHDN; CDR2 reads FVKESK. CDR3 DNA: TGTGCCAGCAGCCAGAGACCGGGACTAGTAACCGAGCAGTACTTC. It specifies CASSQRPGLVTEQYF.

The V and J genes are TRBV19 and TRBJ1-5, with 8 bases fitting TRBD1. From germline, CDR1 is LNHDA and CDR2 SQIVND (reference sequence). The CDR3 loop spans 15 amino acids. With 4 bases clipped from V and 4 bases from J, the junction kept 6 bases outside the gene matches. For the CDR3, the DNA is TGTGCCAGTAGTACCGGACAGGGTATAAATCAGCCCCAGCATTTT. This gives the protein CASSTGQGINQPQHF.

This chain uses TRBV6-1 with TRBJ2-2, with 7 bases that match TRBD2. V lost 5 bases and J lost 1; bases outside the gene matches: 1. This CDR3 spans 14 amino acids. The V gene's germline CDR1 is MNHNS and CDR2 SASEGT. As DNA, the CDR3 is TGTGCCAGCAGTTCTAGCGGGAACACCGGGGAGCTGTTTTTT. It translates to CASSSSGNTGELFF.

V is TRBV9 and J is TRBJ2-3; 8 positions agree with TRBD2. The CDR3 has 16 amino acids. Germline CDR1 reads SGDLS; CDR2 reads YYNGEE. Trimming took 3 bases from V and 2 from J; bases not matched to a gene: 8. The CDR3 DNA follows: TGTGCCAGCAGCGGAGAGCGGGAGTGGACCACAGATACGCAGTATTTT. Translating it yields CASSGEREWTTDTQYF.

The rearrangement uses TRBV4-3 and TRBJ1-4; possible D gene TRBD1, 6 bases. V lost 0 bases, J lost 5 bases, and 10 bases lay in between. The CDR3 covers 15 residues. The germline CDR1 and CDR2 sequences are LGHNA and YSLEER. The CDR3 nucleotides read TGCGCCAGCAGCCAAGATGGAACAGGGAATGAAAAACTGTTTTTT. It codes for CASSQDGTGNEKLFF.

The rearrangement links TRBV7-2 to TRBJ1-5, with TRBD1 as a possible D gene (5 bases). There are 14 residues in the CDR3. The germline V and J ends were trimmed by 5 bases and 6 bases, with 14 bases remaining between them. Germline V gene data show CDR1 as SGHTA and CDR2 as FQGNSA. The CDR3 DNA is TGTGCCAGCAGCCGGGGGGTTGGTATTCAGCCCCAGCATTTT. Translation: CASSRGVGIQPQHF.

This clone appeared a single time. The rearrangement uses TRBV5-4 and TRBJ2-1, with a weak D call TRBD2 (7 bases). The germline V gene encodes CDR1 SGHNT and CDR2 YYREEE (reference sequence). CDR3 size: 19 residues. The V and J ends lost 4 bases and 1 base respectively, with 24 bases between them. The CDR3 coding sequence is TGTGCCAGCAGCAAGAGGGGGGCTGCGGGGGAGAAGTCCTACAATGAGCAGTTCTTC. Protein product: CASSKRGAAGEKSYNEQFF.

Only one count was recorded for this clone. J is TRBJ2-3 and V is TRBV27; D unresolved. V lost 3 bases and J lost 6, with 7 bases in between. Germline loops: CDR1 MNHEY, CDR2 SMNVEV (reference sequence). The CDR3 runs to 12 residues. The CDR3 DNA reads TGTGCCAGCAGTTTCCGGTCGGATACGCAGTATTTT. Its protein is CASSFRSDTQYF.